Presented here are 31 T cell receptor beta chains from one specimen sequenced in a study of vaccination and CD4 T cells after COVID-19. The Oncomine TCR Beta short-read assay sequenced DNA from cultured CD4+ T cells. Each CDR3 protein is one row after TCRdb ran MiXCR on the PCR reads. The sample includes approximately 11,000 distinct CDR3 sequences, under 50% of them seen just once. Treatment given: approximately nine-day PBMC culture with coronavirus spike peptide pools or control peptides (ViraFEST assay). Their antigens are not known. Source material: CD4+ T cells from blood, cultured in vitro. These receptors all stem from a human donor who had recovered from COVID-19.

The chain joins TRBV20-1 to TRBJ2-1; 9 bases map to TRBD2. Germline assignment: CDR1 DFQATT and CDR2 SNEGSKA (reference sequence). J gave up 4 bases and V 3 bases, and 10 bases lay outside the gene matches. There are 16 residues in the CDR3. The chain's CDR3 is CSARLGSGSYYNEQFF. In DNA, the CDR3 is TGCAGTGCTAGGCTAGGTAGCGGGAGCTATTACAATGAGCAGTTCTTC.

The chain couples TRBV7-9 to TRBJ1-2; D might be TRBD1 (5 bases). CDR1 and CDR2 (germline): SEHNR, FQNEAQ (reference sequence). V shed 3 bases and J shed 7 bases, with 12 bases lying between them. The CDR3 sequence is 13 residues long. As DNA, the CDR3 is TGTGCCAGCAGCTTTTGGGGGGATTTTGGCTACACCTTC. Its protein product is CASSFWGDFGYTF. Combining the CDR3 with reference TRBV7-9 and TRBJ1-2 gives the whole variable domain DTGVSQNPRHKITKRGQNVTFRCDPISEHNRLYWYRQTLGQGPEFLTYFQNEAQLEKSRLLSDRFSAERPKGSFSTLEIQRTEQGDSAMYLCASSFWGDFGYTFGSGTRLTVV.

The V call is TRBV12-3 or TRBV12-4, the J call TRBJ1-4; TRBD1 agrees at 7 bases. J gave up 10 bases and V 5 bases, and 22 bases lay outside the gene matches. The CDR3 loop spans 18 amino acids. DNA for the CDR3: TGTGCCAGCAGTGCGCCCTCAACAGGGGCGGGAGGTCCTGGAAAACTGTTTTTT. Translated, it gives CASSAPSTGAGGPGKLFF.

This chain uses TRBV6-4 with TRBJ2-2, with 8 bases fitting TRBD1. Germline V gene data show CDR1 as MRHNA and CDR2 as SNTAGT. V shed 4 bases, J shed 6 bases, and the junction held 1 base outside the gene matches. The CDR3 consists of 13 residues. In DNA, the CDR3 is TGTGCCAGCAGTGCGGACAGGGCCGGGGAGCTGTTTTTT. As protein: CASSADRAGELFF.

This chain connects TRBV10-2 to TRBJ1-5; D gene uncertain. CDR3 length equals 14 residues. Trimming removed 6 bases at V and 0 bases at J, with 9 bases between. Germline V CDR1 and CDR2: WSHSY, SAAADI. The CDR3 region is CASSNHDSNQPQHF. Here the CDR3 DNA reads TGCGCCAGCAGCAACCATGATAGCAATCAGCCCCAGCATTTT.

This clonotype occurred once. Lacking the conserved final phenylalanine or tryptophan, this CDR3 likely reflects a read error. The CDR3 DNA sequence: TGTGCCATCAGACCGGACAGGGGAGGTTCACCCCTCCACCTT. Residues: CAIRPDRGGSPLHL. The chain links TRBV10-3 to TRBJ1-6; 9 bases match TRBD1. The CDR3 loop spans 14 amino acids. V trimming: 6 bases; J trimming: 9 bases; junction bases outside the gene matches: 6. Germline CDR1 reads ENHRY; CDR2 reads SYGVKD.

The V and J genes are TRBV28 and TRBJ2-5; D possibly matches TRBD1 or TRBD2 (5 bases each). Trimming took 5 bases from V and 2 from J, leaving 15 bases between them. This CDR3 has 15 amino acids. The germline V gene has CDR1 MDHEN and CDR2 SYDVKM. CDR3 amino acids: CASSLFGAAQETQYF. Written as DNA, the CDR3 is TGTGCCAGCAGTCTCTTCGGGGCGGCTCAAGAGACCCAGTACTTC. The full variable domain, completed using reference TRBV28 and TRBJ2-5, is DVKVTQSSRYLVKRTGEKVFLECVQDMDHENMFWYRQDPGLGLRLIYFSYDVKMKEKGDIPEGYSVSREKKERFSLILESASTNQTSMYLCASSLFGAAQETQYFGPGTRLLVL.

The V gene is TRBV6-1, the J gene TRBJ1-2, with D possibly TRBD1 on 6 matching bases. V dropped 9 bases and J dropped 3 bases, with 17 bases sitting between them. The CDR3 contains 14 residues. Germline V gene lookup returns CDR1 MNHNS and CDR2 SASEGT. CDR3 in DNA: TGTGCCAGTCAACGGGCAGGGGCGGACTATGGCTACACCTTC. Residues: CASQRAGADYGYTF.

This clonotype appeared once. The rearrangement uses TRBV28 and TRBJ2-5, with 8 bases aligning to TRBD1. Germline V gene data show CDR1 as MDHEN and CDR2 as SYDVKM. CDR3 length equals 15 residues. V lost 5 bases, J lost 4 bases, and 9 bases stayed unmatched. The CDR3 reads CASSPTDRGRETQYF. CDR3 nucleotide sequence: TGTGCCAGCAGTCCAACAGACAGGGGCCGAGAGACCCAGTACTTC.

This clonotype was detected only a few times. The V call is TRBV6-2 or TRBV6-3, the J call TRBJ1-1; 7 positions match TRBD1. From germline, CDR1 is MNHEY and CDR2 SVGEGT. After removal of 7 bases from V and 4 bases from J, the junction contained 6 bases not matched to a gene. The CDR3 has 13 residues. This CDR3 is CASKQGRTTEAFF. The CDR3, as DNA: TGTGCCAGCAAACAGGGGAGGACCACTGAAGCTTTCTTT.

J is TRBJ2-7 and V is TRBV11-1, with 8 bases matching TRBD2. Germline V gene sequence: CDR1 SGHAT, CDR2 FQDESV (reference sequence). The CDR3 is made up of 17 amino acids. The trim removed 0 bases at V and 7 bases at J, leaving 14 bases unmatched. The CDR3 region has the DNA TGTGCCAGCAGCTTAGCGGTTAGCGGGAATTGGATACGAGAGCAGTACTTC. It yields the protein CASSLAVSGNWIREQYF. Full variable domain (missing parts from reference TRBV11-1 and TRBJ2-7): EAEVAQSPRYKITEKSQAVAFWCDPISGHATLYWYRQILGQGPELLVQFQDESVVDDSQLPKDRFSAERLKGVDSTLKIQPAELGDSAMYLCASSLAVSGNWIREQYFGPGTRLTVT.

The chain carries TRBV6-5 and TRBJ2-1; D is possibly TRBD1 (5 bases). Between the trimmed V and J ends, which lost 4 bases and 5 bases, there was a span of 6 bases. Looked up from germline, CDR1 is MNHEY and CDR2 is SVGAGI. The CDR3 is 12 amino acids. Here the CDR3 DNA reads TGTGCCAGCAGTTCGACAGACAATGAGCAGTTCTTC. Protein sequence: CASSSTDNEQFF.

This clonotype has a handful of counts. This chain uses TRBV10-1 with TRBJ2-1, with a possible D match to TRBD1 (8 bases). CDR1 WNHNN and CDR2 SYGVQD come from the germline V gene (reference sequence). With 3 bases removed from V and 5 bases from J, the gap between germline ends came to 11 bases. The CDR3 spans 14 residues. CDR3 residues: CASSEQGGDNEQFF. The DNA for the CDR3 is TGCGCCAGCAGTGAACAGGGGGGGGACAATGAGCAGTTCTTC.

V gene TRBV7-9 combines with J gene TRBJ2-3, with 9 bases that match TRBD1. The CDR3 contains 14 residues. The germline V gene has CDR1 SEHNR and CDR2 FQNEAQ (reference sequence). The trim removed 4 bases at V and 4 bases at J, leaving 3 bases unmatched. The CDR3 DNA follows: TGTGCCAGCAGCTGGGGACAGGGACCAGATACGCAGTATTTT. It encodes CASSWGQGPDTQYF.

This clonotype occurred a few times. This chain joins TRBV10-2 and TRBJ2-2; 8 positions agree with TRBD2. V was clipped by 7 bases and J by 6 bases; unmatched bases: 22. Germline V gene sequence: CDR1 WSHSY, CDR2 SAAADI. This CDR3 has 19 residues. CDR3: CASIPLWGVAGSDPGELFF. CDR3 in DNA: TGCGCCAGCATTCCGCTCTGGGGCGTAGCGGGATCGGACCCCGGGGAGCTGTTTTTT.

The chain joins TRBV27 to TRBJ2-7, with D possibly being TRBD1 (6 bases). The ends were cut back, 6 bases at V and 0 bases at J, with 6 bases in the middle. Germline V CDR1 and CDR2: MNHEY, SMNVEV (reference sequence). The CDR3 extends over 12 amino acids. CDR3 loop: CASRQGSYEQYF. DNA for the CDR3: TGTGCCAGCAGACAGGGCTCCTACGAGCAGTACTTC.

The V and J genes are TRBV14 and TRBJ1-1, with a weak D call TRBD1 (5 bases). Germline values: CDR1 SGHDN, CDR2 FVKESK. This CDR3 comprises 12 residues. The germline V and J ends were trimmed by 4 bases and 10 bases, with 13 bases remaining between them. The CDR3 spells CASSPLGGGAFF. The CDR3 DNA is TGTGCCAGCAGCCCCCTGGGGGGTGGAGCTTTCTTT. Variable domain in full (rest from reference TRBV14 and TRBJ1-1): EAGVTQFPSHSVIEKGQTVTLRCDPISGHDNLYWYRRVMGKEIKFLLHFVKESKQDESGMPNNRFLAERTGGTYSTLKVQPAELEDSGVYFCASSPLGGGAFFGQGTRLTVV.

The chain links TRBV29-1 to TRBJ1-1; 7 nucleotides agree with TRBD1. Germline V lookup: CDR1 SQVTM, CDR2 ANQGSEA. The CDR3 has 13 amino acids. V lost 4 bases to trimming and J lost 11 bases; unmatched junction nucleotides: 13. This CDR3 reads CSVVQGGEVRAFF. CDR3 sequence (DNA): TGCAGCGTTGTTCAGGGGGGCGAGGTTCGCGCTTTCTTT.

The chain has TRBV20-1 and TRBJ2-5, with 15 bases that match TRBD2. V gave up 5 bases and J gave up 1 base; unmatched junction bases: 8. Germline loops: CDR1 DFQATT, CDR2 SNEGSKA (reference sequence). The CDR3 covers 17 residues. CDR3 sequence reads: CSARGLAGGPSQETQYF. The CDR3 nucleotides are TGCAGTGCTCGCGGACTAGCGGGAGGGCCAAGCCAAGAGACCCAGTACTTC.

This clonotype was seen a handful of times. The DNA of the CDR3 is TGCGCCAGCAGCCCGGGACTGAACGAGCAGTACTTC. Its protein is CASSPGLNEQYF. The gene calls are TRBV5-1 and TRBJ2-7; TRBD2 is a possible D gene (6 bases). The CDR3 consists of 12 residues. CDR1 and CDR2 from the germline V gene are SGHRS and YFSETQ. V gave up 4 bases and J gave up 5 bases, with 10 bases separating them.

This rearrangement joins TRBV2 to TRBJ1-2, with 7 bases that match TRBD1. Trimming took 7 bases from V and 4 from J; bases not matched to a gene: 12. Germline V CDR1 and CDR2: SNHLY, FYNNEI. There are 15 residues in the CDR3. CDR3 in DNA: TGTGCCAGCACCCCGACAGGGTCCTTTGGCTATGGCTACACCTTC. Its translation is CASTPTGSFGYGYTF.

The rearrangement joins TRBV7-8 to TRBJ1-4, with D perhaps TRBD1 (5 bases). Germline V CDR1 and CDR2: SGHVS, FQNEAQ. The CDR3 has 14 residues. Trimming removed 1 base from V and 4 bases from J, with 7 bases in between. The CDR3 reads CASSLGGINEKLFF. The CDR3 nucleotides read TGTGCCAGCAGCTTAGGGGGGATTAATGAAAAACTGTTTTTT.

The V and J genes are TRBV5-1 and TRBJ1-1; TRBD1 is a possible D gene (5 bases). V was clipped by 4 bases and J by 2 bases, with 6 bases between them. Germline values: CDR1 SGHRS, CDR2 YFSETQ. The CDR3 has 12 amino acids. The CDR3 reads CASSRDNTEAFF. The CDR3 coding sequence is TGCGCCAGCAGCCGGGACAACACTGAAGCTTTCTTT.

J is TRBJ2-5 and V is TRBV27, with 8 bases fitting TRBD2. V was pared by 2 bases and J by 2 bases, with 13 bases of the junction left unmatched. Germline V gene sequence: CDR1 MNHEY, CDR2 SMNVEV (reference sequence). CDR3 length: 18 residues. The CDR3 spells CASSLRRVTGGGQETQYF. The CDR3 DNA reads TGTGCCAGCAGTTTACGCCGTGTGACGGGAGGGGGGCAAGAGACCCAGTACTTC.

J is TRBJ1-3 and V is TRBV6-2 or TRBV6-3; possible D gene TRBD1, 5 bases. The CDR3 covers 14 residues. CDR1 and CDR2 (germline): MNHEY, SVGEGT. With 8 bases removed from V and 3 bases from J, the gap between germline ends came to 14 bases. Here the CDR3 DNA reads TGTGCCAGCGCCGACGGGGGTTTTGGAAACACCATATATTTT. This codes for CASADGGFGNTIYF.

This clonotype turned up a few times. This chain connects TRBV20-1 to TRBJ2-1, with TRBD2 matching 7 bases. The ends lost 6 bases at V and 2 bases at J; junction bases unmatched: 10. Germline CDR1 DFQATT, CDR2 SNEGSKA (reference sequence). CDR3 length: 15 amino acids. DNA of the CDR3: TGCAGTGCAGAGGTCGGGGCGGGAGCCTACAATGAGCAGTTCTTC. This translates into CSAEVGAGAYNEQFF.

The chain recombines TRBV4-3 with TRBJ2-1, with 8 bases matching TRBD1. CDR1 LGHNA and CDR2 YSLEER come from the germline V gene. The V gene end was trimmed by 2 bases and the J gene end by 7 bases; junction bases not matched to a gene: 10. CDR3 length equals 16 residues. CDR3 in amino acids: CASSQLGQGSRNEQFF. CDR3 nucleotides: TGCGCCAGCAGCCAACTCGGACAGGGCTCACGTAATGAGCAGTTCTTC.

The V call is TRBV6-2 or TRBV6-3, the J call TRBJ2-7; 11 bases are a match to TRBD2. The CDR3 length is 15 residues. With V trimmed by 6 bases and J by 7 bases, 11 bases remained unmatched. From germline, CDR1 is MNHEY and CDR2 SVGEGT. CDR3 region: CASRRLAGGPGEQYF. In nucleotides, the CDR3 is TGTGCCAGCAGACGCTTAGCGGGAGGGCCGGGGGAGCAGTACTTC.

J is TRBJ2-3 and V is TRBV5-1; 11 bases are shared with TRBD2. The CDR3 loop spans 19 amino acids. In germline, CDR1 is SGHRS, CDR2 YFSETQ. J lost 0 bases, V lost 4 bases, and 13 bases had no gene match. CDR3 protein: CASSLESGTSGTSTDTQYF. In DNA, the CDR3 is TGCGCCAGCAGCCTGGAGTCCGGGACTAGCGGTACTAGCACAGATACGCAGTATTTT. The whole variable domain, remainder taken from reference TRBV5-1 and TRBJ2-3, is KAGVTQTPRYLIKTRGQQVTLSCSPISGHRSVSWYQQTPGQGLQFLFEYFSETQRNKGNFPGRFSGRQFSNSRSEMNVSTLELGDSALYLCASSLESGTSGTSTDTQYFGPGTRLTVL.

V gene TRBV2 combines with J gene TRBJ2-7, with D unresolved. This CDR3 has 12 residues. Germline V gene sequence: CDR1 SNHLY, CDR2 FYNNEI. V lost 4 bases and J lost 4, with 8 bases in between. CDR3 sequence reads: CASSASLYEQYF. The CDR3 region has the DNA TGTGCCAGCAGTGCTAGTTTATACGAGCAGTACTTC.

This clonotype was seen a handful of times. The CDR3 here is CASSYSAFRGKSNQPQHF. The CDR3, as DNA: TGTGCCAGCAGTTACTCCGCCTTTCGGGGGAAGAGCAATCAGCCCCAGCATTTT. The V gene is TRBV6-5, the J gene TRBJ1-5, with D maybe TRBD1 (5 bases). Germline values: CDR1 MNHEY, CDR2 SVGAGI. V lost 0 bases and J lost 1, with 16 bases in between. This CDR3 has 18 amino acids.